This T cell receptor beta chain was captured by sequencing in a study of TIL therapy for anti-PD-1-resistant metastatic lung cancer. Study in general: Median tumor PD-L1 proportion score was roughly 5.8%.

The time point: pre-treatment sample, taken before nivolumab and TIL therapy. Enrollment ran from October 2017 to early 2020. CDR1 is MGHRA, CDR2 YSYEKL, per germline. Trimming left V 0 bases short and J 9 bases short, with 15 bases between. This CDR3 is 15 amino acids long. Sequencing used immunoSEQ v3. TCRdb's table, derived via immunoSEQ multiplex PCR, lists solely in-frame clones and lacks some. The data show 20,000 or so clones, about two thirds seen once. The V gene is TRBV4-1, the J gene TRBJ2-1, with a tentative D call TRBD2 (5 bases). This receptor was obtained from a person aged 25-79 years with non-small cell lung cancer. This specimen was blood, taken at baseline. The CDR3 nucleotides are TGCGCCAGCAGCCAAGATGTTGAGGGAGTGATTGAGCAGTTCTTC. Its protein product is CASSQDVEGVIEQFF.